A selection of T cell receptor beta chains follows, all from one sample in a study of cytomegalovirus exposure and HLA in healthy donors. Method: immunoSEQ multiplex PCR; TCRdb's copy keeps in-frame clones and lacks some. The clone table shows under 95,000 clones, with the ten largest holding about 3.8%. Sequenced: PBMCs. The receptors were sampled from a man between 18 and 29 years old in good health and CMV-seropositive. Each CDR3 is given with its conserved first and last residue. D genes are given only for firm matches.

v_gene	d_gene	j_gene	CDR3aa	CDR3nt
TRBV19	.	TRBJ2-1	CASSILGGADEQFF	TGTGCCAGTAGTATCCTTGGGGGGGCTGATGAGCAGTTCTTC
TRBV9	TRBD2	TRBJ2-5	CASSRSGGQETQYF	TGTGCCAGCAGCAGATCGGGGGGCCAAGAGACCCAGTACTTC
TRBV19	.	TRBJ2-3	CASRGITDTQYF	TGTGCCAGCAGGGGCATAACAGATACGCAGTATTTT
TRBV6-5	TRBD1	TRBJ1-2	CASSSLDRGYGYTF	TGTGCCAGCAGTTCCCTCGACAGGGGGTATGGCTACACCTTC
TRBV6-5	.	TRBJ1-2	CASSPPGHYYGYTF	TGTGCCAGCAGTCCTCCGGGACATTACTATGGCTACACCTTC
TRBV10-1	TRBD1	TRBJ2-7	CASSEPSDRGKQYF	TGCGCCAGCAGTGAGCCGTCCGACAGGGGGAAGCAGTACTTC
TRBV28	TRBD2	TRBJ2-1	CASASSGGSYNEQFF	TGTGCCAGCGCTTCTAGCGGGGGGTCCTACAATGAGCAGTTCTTC
TRBV6-1	.	TRBJ1-2	CASSPKPEWGYTF	TGTGCCAGCAGCCCCAAGCCCGAGTGGGGCTACACCTTC
TRBV28	.	TRBJ1-5	CASSSTEVNQPQHF	TGTGCCAGCAGTTCGACAGAGGTCAATCAGCCCCAGCATTTT
TRBV27	TRBD2	TRBJ2-3	CASSLGLAGGRGDTQYF	TGTGCCAGCAGTTTGGGACTAGCGGGAGGGAGAGGAGATACGCAGTATTTT
TRBV28	TRBD1	TRBJ1-2	CASSSGTGGLGYTF	TGTGCCAGCAGTTCCGGGACAGGGGGACTGGGCTACACCTTC
TRBV18	TRBD2	TRBJ2-7	CASSPGLAGGAYEQYF	TGTGCCAGCTCACCCGGACTAGCGGGGGGCGCCTACGAGCAGTACTTC
TRBV27	.	TRBJ2-2	CASSYFPGNSGELFF	TGTGCCAGCAGTTACTTCCCCGGTAATTCCGGGGAGCTGTTTTTT
TRBV28	.	TRBJ1-2	CASSLRSGNYGYTF	TGTGCCAGCAGTTTAAGGAGCGGTAACTATGGCTACACCTTC
TRBV4-1	TRBD1	TRBJ1-2	CASSQDDRGGNYGYTF	TGCGCCAGCAGCCAAGACGACAGGGGAGGGAACTATGGCTACACCTTC
TRBV19	TRBD1	TRBJ2-7	CASSIRFPSGRGTYEQYF	TGTGCCAGTAGTATAAGGTTCCCTTCGGGCAGGGGGACCTACGAGCAGTACTTC
TRBV6-1	.	TRBJ2-7	CASSEAEAAEQYF	TGTGCCAGCAGTGAAGCTGAGGCGGCCGAGCAGTACTTC
TRBV27	TRBD1	TRBJ1-4	CASSLLQGGEKLFF	TGTGCCAGCAGTTTATTACAGGGGGGGGAAAAACTGTTTTTT
TRBV10-3	TRBD1	TRBJ2-5	CAITPGTGTTQETQYF	TGTGCCATCACCCCCGGGACAGGGACTACACAAGAGACCCAGTACTTC
TRBV11-2	.	TRBJ2-3	CASSLYRGGGDTQYF	TGTGCCAGCAGCTTATATCGTGGCGGCGGGGATACGCAGTATTTT